Listed here are 30 T cell receptor beta chains from one sample, sequenced in a study of beta chain features in type 1 diabetes. The investigators reverse transcribed all of the isolated RNA, so they sequenced expressed TCRB transcripts. Sequencing was performed with immunoSEQ multiplex PCR; in TCRdb, only in-frame clones are kept and a portion is missing. In the table there are 600,000 to 650,000 clones, about 14% of which are singletons. The material sequenced was naive CD4+ T cells from blood. These receptors were obtained from a young man in good health.

This clone was found a few times. This chain links TRBV4-1 with TRBJ2-7; 7 bases line up with TRBD1. With 4 bases clipped from V and 3 bases from J, the junction kept 12 bases outside the gene matches. The CDR3 runs 16 residues. Germline CDR1 and CDR2: MGHRA and YSYEKL. The CDR3 loop reads CASSPAERDRVYEQYF. For the CDR3, the DNA is TGCGCCAGCAGCCCCGCGGAGCGAGACAGGGTCTACGAGCAGTACTTC.

Only a few counts were recorded for this clone. This sequence joins TRBV12-5 and TRBJ2-1; D might be TRBD2 (7 bases). Trimming left V 0 bases short and J 4 bases short, with 28 bases between. CDR1 and CDR2 from the germline V gene are LGHNT and FRNRAP. CDR3 length: 21 residues. Here the CDR3 DNA reads TGTGCTAGTGGTTTGGTATTGAGTGGGACAACTCGGGGGGCTCAGTACAATGAGCAGTTCTTC. As protein: CASGLVLSGTTRGAQYNEQFF.

This clone was detected a few times. The chain links TRBV11-3 to TRBJ1-1; D gene ambiguous. This CDR3 is 13 amino acids long. Germline CDR1 reads SGHNT; CDR2 reads YENEEA. V was pared by 1 base and J by 0 bases, with 3 bases between. The CDR3 protein is CASSLGVNTEAFF. DNA of the CDR3: TGTGCCAGCAGCTTAGGAGTGAACACTGAAGCTTTCTTT. The complete variable domain, with remaining parts taken from reference TRBV11-3 and TRBJ1-1, reads EAGVVQSPRYKIIEKKQPVAFWCNPISGHNTLYWYLQNLGQGPELLIRYENEEAVDDSQLPKDRFSAERLKGVDSTLKIQPAELGDSAVYLCASSLGVNTEAFFGQGTRLTVV.

A few counts support this clone. The chain is built from TRBV7-9 and TRBJ1-1, with a possible D match to TRBD1 (6 bases). Per the germline V gene, CDR1 is SEHNR and CDR2 is FQNEAQ (reference sequence). The germline V and J ends were trimmed by 2 bases and 1 base, with 11 bases remaining between them. This CDR3 is 15 amino acids long. CDR3 in DNA: TGTGCCAGCAGCTTATCGGGGGCTGGGAACACTGAAGCTTTCTTT. Translated, it gives CASSLSGAGNTEAFF.

The gene calls are TRBV5-5 and TRBJ2-4; a possible D gene is TRBD2 (6 bases). The CDR3 consists of 13 residues. Germline V CDR1 and CDR2: SGHKS, YYEKEE (reference sequence). V lost 7 bases and J lost 7, with 15 bases in between. Here the CDR3 DNA reads TGTGCCAGCGCAGGTTGGCTAGCGAACATTCAGTACTTC. This codes for CASAGWLANIQYF.

The chain has TRBV6-6 and TRBJ2-1, with TRBD2 matching over 12 bases. This CDR3 contains 16 residues. Germline assignment: CDR1 MNHNY and CDR2 SVGAGI (reference sequence). V dropped 4 bases and J dropped 6; count of bases not matched to a gene: 7. CDR3: CASSWRLAGESNEQFF. For the CDR3, the DNA is TGTGCCAGCAGTTGGCGACTAGCGGGAGAGAGCAATGAGCAGTTCTTC.

This clone showed up just a few times. This CDR3 is CASNTGQGSYEQYF. CDR3 sequence (DNA): TGTGCCAGCAACACTGGACAGGGATCCTACGAGCAGTACTTC. V gene TRBV2 combines with J gene TRBJ2-7; 8 nucleotides align to TRBD1. Germline CDR1 and CDR2: SNHLY and FYNNEI. This CDR3 comprises 14 residues. V was pared by 7 bases and J by 1 base, with 6 bases of the junction left unmatched.

This clone was recorded a few times. The chain employs TRBV5-1 and TRBJ1-1; D remains ambiguous. The CDR3 runs to 14 residues. Trimming shortened V by 4 bases and J by 1 base, and 11 bases separated the two germline ends. The germline CDR1 and CDR2 sequences are SGHRS and YFSETQ. CDR3: CASSLGQSNTEAFF. The CDR3 DNA is TGCGCCAGCAGCCTGGGCCAATCGAACACTGAAGCTTTCTTT.

This chain uses TRBV28 with TRBJ2-7; D ambiguous. Deletions cut 5 bases from V and 5 bases from J, with 16 bases between. Germline CDR1 and CDR2: MDHEN and SYDVKM. The CDR3 extends over 14 amino acids. As DNA, the CDR3 is TGTGCCAGCAGTCTCACTCCGCGCCGGAACGAGCAGTACTTC. It is translated as CASSLTPRRNEQYF.

This clone has more than one count but fewer than ten. The J gene is TRBJ1-5, the V gene TRBV4-1, with 8 bases matching TRBD1. This CDR3 is 15 amino acids long. Losses at the gene ends were 0 bases for V and 7 bases for J; bases not matched to a gene: 5. Germline V lookup: CDR1 MGHRA, CDR2 YSYEKL. The CDR3 sequence: CASSQDPTGEQPQHF. For the CDR3, the DNA is TGCGCCAGCAGCCAAGACCCGACAGGGGAGCAGCCCCAGCATTTT.

This clone was observed a handful of times. V and J are TRBV6-5 and TRBJ1-5; D may be TRBD1 (6 bases). Trimming took off 2 bases at V and 7 bases at J, with 18 bases between the two ends. This CDR3 region has 16 residues. Looked up from germline, CDR1 is MNHEY and CDR2 is SVGAGI. Here the CDR3 reads CASSYSWTQGRQPQHF. The CDR3 DNA reads TGTGCCAGCAGTTACAGTTGGACGCAGGGGCGCCAGCCCCAGCATTTT.

This clone has only a few counts. This chain links TRBV9 with TRBJ2-3; TRBD1 or TRBD2 may be the D gene (5 bases each). Trimming shortened V by 0 bases and J by 0 bases, and 14 bases separated the two germline ends. The CDR3 runs 17 residues. The germline V gene has CDR1 SGDLS and CDR2 YYNGEE. The CDR3 region has the DNA TGTGCCAGCAGCGTAGTTGGTTGGGGCGGGAGCACAGATACGCAGTATTTT. Translating it yields CASSVVGWGGSTDTQYF.

The chain recombines TRBV7-2 with TRBJ2-7, with TRBD2 matching 10 bases. The germline CDR1 and CDR2 sequences are SGHTA and FQGNSA. This CDR3 contains 13 residues. V was pared by 7 bases and J by 4 bases, with 4 bases of the junction left unmatched. CDR3 nucleotide sequence: TGTGCCAGCAAGCTAGCGGGAGTGTACGAGCAGTACTTC. Translation gives CASKLAGVYEQYF.

This clone was counted only a few times. The CDR3 is CASSPRLSSGNTIYF. DNA for the CDR3: TGTGCCAGCAGCCCGCGGCTGAGCTCTGGAAACACCATATATTTT. This sequence joins TRBV9 and TRBJ1-3; no definite D call. The CDR3 runs 15 residues. V lost 4 bases and J lost 0, with 11 bases in between. CDR1 SGDLS and CDR2 YYNGEE come from the germline V gene. Using reference TRBV9 and TRBJ1-3 for the parts outside the CDR3, the full variable domain is DSGVTQTPKHLITATGQRVTLRCSPRSGDLSVYWYQQSLDQGLQFLIQYYNGEERAKGNILERFSAQQFPDLHSELNLSSLELGDSALYFCASSPRLSSGNTIYFGEGSWLTVV.

This chain joins TRBV28 and TRBJ2-4; the D gene could be TRBD1 or TRBD2 (5 bases each). Germline CDR1 and CDR2: MDHEN and SYDVKM. The CDR3 is 18 residues long. V lost 2 bases and J lost 0, with 17 bases in between. This chain's CDR3 is CASSLRGGGLLAKNIQYF. The CDR3 coding sequence is TGTGCCAGCAGTTTACGGGGCGGCGGGCTACTAGCCAAAAACATTCAGTACTTC.

A few counts support this clone. The chain links TRBV30 to TRBJ1-1; 10 bases agree with TRBD1. V trimming: 0 bases; J trimming: 5 bases; junction bases outside the gene matches: 3. The CDR3 spans 14 residues. CDR1 is GTSNPN and CDR2 is SVGIG in the germline V gene (reference sequence). DNA for the CDR3: TGTGCCTGGAGTGTCGGACAGGGGGAGACTGAAGCTTTCTTT. This codes for CAWSVGQGETEAFF.

A few counts support this clone. V is TRBV2 and J is TRBJ2-5, with a weak D call TRBD1 (6 bases). This CDR3 comprises 16 residues. Trimming removed 3 bases from V and 2 bases from J, with 16 bases in between. From germline, CDR1 is SNHLY and CDR2 FYNNEI. The CDR3 region is CASSDPRGVGQETQYF. The CDR3 DNA reads TGTGCCAGCAGTGACCCCAGGGGAGTGGGGCAAGAGACCCAGTACTTC.

This clone was picked up a small number of times. V is TRBV19 and J is TRBJ2-7, with D possibly being TRBD1 (6 bases). In germline, CDR1 is LNHDA, CDR2 SQIVND (reference sequence). The CDR3 extends over 14 amino acids. V lost 6 bases, J lost 0 bases, and 12 bases lay in between. The CDR3 bases are TGTGCCAGTAGGGATCGGACAGACTCCTACGAGCAGTACTTC. Encoded protein: CASRDRTDSYEQYF.

This clone was observed a few times. V and J are TRBV28 and TRBJ2-4, with D possibly being TRBD1 (6 bases). Germline values: CDR1 MDHEN, CDR2 SYDVKM. The V end was cut by 6 bases, the J end by 4 bases, with 16 bases between. The CDR3 length is 15 residues. CDR3 residues: CASRGRTEGKNIQYF. The CDR3 nucleotides read TGTGCCAGCAGGGGAAGGACAGAGGGAAAAAACATTCAGTACTTC.

The rearrangement links TRBV18 to TRBJ2-7; 8 positions match TRBD2. The CDR3 runs 15 residues. Per the germline V gene, CDR1 is KGHSH and CDR2 is LQKENI. V dropped 5 bases and J dropped 4; count of bases not matched to a gene: 10. The DNA of the CDR3 is TGTGCCAGCTCAAGCGGGAGCGGGAGAGGGTACGAGCAGTACTTC. This sequence encodes CASSSGSGRGYEQYF.

This sequence joins TRBV4-2 and TRBJ2-6, with D possibly being TRBD2 (6 bases). The germline gives CDR1 LGHNA, CDR2 YNFKEQ. Trimming removed 4 bases from V and 1 base from J, with 14 bases in between. The CDR3 is 17 amino acids. In DNA form, the CDR3 reads TGTGCCAGCAGCCGGATAGGGACTGTTTCTGGGGCCAACGTCCTGACTTTC. Translating it yields CASSRIGTVSGANVLTF.

A few counts support this clone. DNA of the CDR3: TGTGCCAGCAGTTTCCAACGTCTGAACACTGAAGCTTTCTTT. Translating gives CASSFQRLNTEAFF. The gene calls are TRBV28 and TRBJ1-1; D remains unclear. V was trimmed by 3 bases and J by 0 bases, leaving 8 bases between them. The CDR3 runs to 14 residues. CDR1 is MDHEN and CDR2 is SYDVKM in the germline V gene. Full variable domain (remainder filled in from reference TRBV28 and TRBJ1-1): DVKVTQSSRYLVKRTGEKVFLECVQDMDHENMFWYRQDPGLGLRLIYFSYDVKMKEKGDIPEGYSVSREKKERFSLILESASTNQTSMYLCASSFQRLNTEAFFGQGTRLTVV.

This clone was observed a few times. The chain employs TRBV5-4 and TRBJ2-7; D tentatively reads TRBD1 or TRBD2 (5 bases each). Per the germline V gene, CDR1 is SGHNT and CDR2 is YYREEE (reference sequence). Trimming cost V 0 bases and J 4 bases, with 14 bases left between them. This CDR3 contains 15 residues. CDR3 loop: CASSLGRESLYEQYF. The CDR3 DNA is TGTGCCAGCAGCTTGGGCAGGGAGTCATTGTACGAGCAGTACTTC.

Only a few counts were recorded for this clone. The chain is built from TRBV9 and TRBJ1-2, with 8 bases identical to TRBD1. The germline V gene encodes CDR1 SGDLS and CDR2 YYNGEE. V shed 6 bases, J shed 4 bases, and the junction held 5 bases outside the gene matches. CDR3 length equals 13 residues. This CDR3 reads CASNPGTGYGYTF. The CDR3 DNA reads as TGTGCCAGCAACCCCGGGACAGGCTATGGCTACACCTTC. Variable domain in full (rest from reference TRBV9 and TRBJ1-2): DSGVTQTPKHLITATGQRVTLRCSPRSGDLSVYWYQQSLDQGLQFLIQYYNGEERAKGNILERFSAQQFPDLHSELNLSSLELGDSALYFCASNPGTGYGYTFGSGTRLTVV.

V gene TRBV11-3 combines with J gene TRBJ2-1, with 9 bases identical to TRBD1. Germline V gene data show CDR1 as SGHNT and CDR2 as YENEEA. This CDR3 comprises 15 residues. The junction had 10 bases not matched to a gene; V was cut back by 5 bases and J by 8 bases. The DNA for the CDR3 is TGTGCCAGCAGCCCTGGGGGGACAGGGAAGGATGAGCAGTTCTTC. Protein product: CASSPGGTGKDEQFF.

The V and J genes are TRBV11-1 and TRBJ2-7; 10 bases match TRBD1. CDR1 and CDR2 from the germline V gene are SGHAT and FQDESV (reference sequence). CDR3 length: 15 residues. V lost 5 bases to trimming and J lost 2 bases; unmatched junction nucleotides: 6. The CDR3 sequence: CASSTPGTGAYEQYF. DNA for the CDR3: TGTGCCAGCAGCACACCCGGGACAGGGGCCTACGAGCAGTACTTC. Full variable domain (outside the CDR3, taken from reference TRBV11-1 and TRBJ2-7): EAEVAQSPRYKITEKSQAVAFWCDPISGHATLYWYRQILGQGPELLVQFQDESVVDDSQLPKDRFSAERLKGVDSTLKIQPAELGDSAMYLCASSTPGTGAYEQYFGPGTRLTVT.

This rearrangement joins TRBV28 to TRBJ2-7; 7 bases match TRBD1. V dropped 5 bases and J dropped 4; count of bases not matched to a gene: 14. The CDR3 is 16 amino acids. CDR1 is MDHEN, CDR2 SYDVKM, per germline. CDR3 in amino acids: CASSPASLGQNYEQYF. The CDR3 DNA reads TGTGCCAGCAGTCCAGCCAGCCTGGGACAGAATTACGAGCAGTACTTC.

This clone came up a few times. At one end the junction does not follow the germline gene, possibly because of a read error. The rearrangement links TRBV7-9 to TRBJ2-1, with D unresolved. CDR3 size: 13 residues. Germline V gives CDR1 SEHNR, CDR2 FQNEAQ (reference sequence). The CDR3 reads CASSFREARLLIF. For the CDR3, the DNA is TGTGCCAGCAGCTTTCGCGAAGCCCGCCTGCTAATCTTC.

The chain uses TRBV4-3 and TRBJ1-2; the D is unclear. This CDR3 comprises 14 residues. V lost 1 base to trimming and J lost 7 bases, with 13 bases between them. The germline V gene has CDR1 LGHNA and CDR2 YSLEER. The CDR3 DNA reads TGCGCCAGCAGCCAAGCCGGGATCGGTAGTGGCTACACCTTC. Translation gives CASSQAGIGSGYTF.

A word on this clone: This CDR3 is also generated by other DNA sequences in the sample. The chain combines TRBV7-3 with TRBJ2-1, with 12 bases fitting TRBD2. Trimming cost V 5 bases and J 6 bases; bases outside gene matches: 5. Germline V gives CDR1 SGHTA, CDR2 FQGTGA. The CDR3 runs to 15 residues. The CDR3 is CASSLRLAGVNEQFF. CDR3 DNA sequence: TGTGCCAGCAGCCTTCGACTAGCGGGGGTCAATGAGCAGTTCTTC.